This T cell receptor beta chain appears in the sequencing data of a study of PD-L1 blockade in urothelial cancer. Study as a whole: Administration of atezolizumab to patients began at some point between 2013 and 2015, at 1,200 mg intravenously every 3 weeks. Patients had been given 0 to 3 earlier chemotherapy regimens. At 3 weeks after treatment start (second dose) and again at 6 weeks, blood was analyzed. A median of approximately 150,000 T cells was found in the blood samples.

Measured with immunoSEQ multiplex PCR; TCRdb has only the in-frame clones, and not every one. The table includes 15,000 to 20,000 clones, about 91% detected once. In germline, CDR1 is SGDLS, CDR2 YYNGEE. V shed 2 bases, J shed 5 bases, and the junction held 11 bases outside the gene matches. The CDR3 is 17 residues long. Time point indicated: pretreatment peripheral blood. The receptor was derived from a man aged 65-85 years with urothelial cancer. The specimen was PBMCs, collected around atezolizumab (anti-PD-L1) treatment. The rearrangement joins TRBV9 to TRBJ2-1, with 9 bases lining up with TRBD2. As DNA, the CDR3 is TGTGCCAGCAGCGTGAGGGCTAGGACTAGCGCGAACAATGAGCAGTTCTTC. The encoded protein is CASSVRARTSANNEQFF.